This passage covers 29 T cell receptor beta chains from one sample sequenced in a study of T-cell memory formation after mild COVID-19. TCRdb used MiXCR to reprocess the 5' RACE reads, holding one entry per CDR3 protein. The sample yields about 470,000 distinct CDR3 sequences, nearly 25% seen once. Sequenced input: PBMCs or a T cell subset sorted from them (not recorded which). These receptor sequences come from an adult woman who had mild COVID-19 (a few samples of this study predate the infection). Cell type and time point are not known.

V gene TRBV30 combines with J gene TRBJ1-2; 7 nucleotides agree with TRBD1. From germline, CDR1 is GTSNPN and CDR2 SVGIG (reference sequence). The CDR3 consists of 15 residues. The J segment lost 1 base and the V segment lost 3 bases, leaving 8 bases of the junction unmatched. The CDR3 DNA sequence: TGTGCCTGGAGAGGGACAGCCACTGTTAACTATGGCTACACCTTC. Translation: CAWRGTATVNYGYTF.

This clonotype turned up a few times. The J gene is TRBJ2-5, the V gene TRBV5-1, with 12 positions matching TRBD2. The CDR3 covers 16 residues. Germline values: CDR1 SGHRS, CDR2 YFSETQ. V trimming: 2 bases; J trimming: 5 bases; junction bases outside the gene matches: 7. CDR3 in amino acids: CASSLGLAGSGETQYF. CDR3 coding DNA: TGCGCCAGCAGCTTAGGACTAGCGGGGTCCGGCGAGACCCAGTACTTC.

Only a few counts were recorded for this clonotype. The chain is built from TRBV2 and TRBJ2-1; 9 bases line up with TRBD2. From germline, CDR1 is SNHLY and CDR2 FYNNEI. The junction had 7 bases not matched to a gene; V was cut back by 5 bases and J by 2 bases. The CDR3 totals 16 residues. The DNA of the CDR3 is TGTGCCAGCAGTCCCTTTGCGGGAGGGGCCTACAATGAGCAGTTCTTC. Encoded protein: CASSPFAGGAYNEQFF.

The gene calls are TRBV18 and TRBJ2-7; TRBD1 is a possible D gene (5 bases). The CDR3 runs to 13 residues. Germline V lookup: CDR1 KGHSH, CDR2 LQKENI. The V end lost 3 bases, the J end lost 2 bases, and 8 bases lay between the germline ends. The CDR3 spells CASSPKGAYEQYF. Written as DNA, the CDR3 is TGTGCCAGCTCACCTAAAGGGGCCTACGAGCAGTACTTC.

The V gene is TRBV5-4, the J gene TRBJ1-2; maybe TRBD1 (5 bases). Germline-derived CDR1 and CDR2 are SGHNT and YYREEE (reference sequence). This CDR3 region has 12 residues. The V and J ends lost 4 bases and 6 bases respectively, with 10 bases between them. DNA of the CDR3: TGTGCCAGCAGCGGGACGACTGATGGCTACACCTTC. This encodes CASSGTTDGYTF.

About this clonotype: The junction departs from germline at one end; a sequencing error may be responsible. The chain has TRBV10-3 and TRBJ2-2; maybe TRBD2 (6 bases). Germline CDR1 ENHRY, CDR2 SYGVKD. The CDR3 length is 15 residues. The CDR3 bases are TGTGCCATCAGGCGGGACCGGGCTAACACCGGGGAGCTGTATTTT. Protein product: CAIRRDRANTGELYF.

This clonotype came up a few times. The chain carries TRBV13 and TRBJ1-1; D perhaps matches TRBD1 (5 bases). Between the trimmed V and J ends, which lost 6 bases and 1 base, there was a span of 15 bases. The CDR3 runs 15 residues. Germline V gene data show CDR1 as PRHDT and CDR2 as FYEKMQ (reference sequence). CDR3 in DNA: TGTGCCAGCAGAGGCACCAGGGAGACGAACACTGAAGCTTTCTTT. Translated, it gives CASRGTRETNTEAFF.

This clonotype was detected only a few times. The chain combines TRBV7-2 with TRBJ2-2; D possibly corresponds to TRBD2 (5 bases). The V gene lost 5 bases and the J gene lost 6 bases, with 19 bases spanning the gap. The germline gives CDR1 SGHTA, CDR2 FQGNSA. The CDR3 runs 16 residues. CDR3 coding DNA: TGTGCCAGCAGCCCCGGACTGTTTCTACCTGCCGGGGAGCTGTTTTTT. Amino acids: CASSPGLFLPAGELFF.

This clonotype was observed a handful of times. The V and J genes are TRBV2 and TRBJ2-1; 9 bases fit TRBD1. The CDR3 has 17 amino acids. The V gene end was trimmed by 10 bases and the J gene end by 6 bases; junction bases not matched to a gene: 19. The V gene's germline CDR1 is SNHLY and CDR2 FYNNEI. The CDR3 region has the DNA TGTGCCATCGGACACACAGGGGGCGAATTTTATCTCAATGAGCAGTTCTTC. Its protein product is CAIGHTGGEFYLNEQFF.

This clonotype was seen just once. The chain is built from TRBV30 and TRBJ1-2; D gene ambiguous. Between the trimmed V and J ends, which lost 3 bases and 5 bases, there was a span of 10 bases. This CDR3 is built from 12 residues. From germline, CDR1 is GTSNPN and CDR2 SVGIG (reference sequence). The CDR3 is CAWSGGLYGYTF. The DNA of the CDR3 is TGTGCCTGGAGCGGCGGGTTGTATGGCTACACCTTC.

This chain links TRBV7-8 with TRBJ1-1; 7 bases fit TRBD1. The ends lost 3 bases at V and 1 base at J; junction bases unmatched: 2. The germline V gene encodes CDR1 SGHVS and CDR2 FQNEAQ. CDR3 length: 14 residues. The CDR3 here is CASSFNRGNTEAFF. The CDR3 region has the DNA TGTGCCAGCAGCTTCAACAGGGGGAACACTGAAGCTTTCTTT.

The V call is TRBV24-1, the J call TRBJ2-2, with D possibly being TRBD1 (5 bases). The V end lost 1 base, the J end lost 6 bases, and 17 bases lay between the germline ends. The CDR3 has 17 amino acids. Per germline, CDR1 KGHDR and CDR2 SFDVKD. CDR3 sequence reads: CATSDFGQGSAPGELFF. The CDR3, as DNA: TGTGCCACCAGTGATTTTGGGCAGGGATCGGCTCCCGGGGAGCTGTTTTTT.

In this sample, this clonotype turned up once. The chain recombines TRBV27 with TRBJ2-7, with D perhaps matching TRBD2 (5 bases). Germline lookup yields CDR1 MNHEY and CDR2 SMNVEV (reference sequence). Trimming removed 5 bases from V and 0 bases from J, with 11 bases in between. CDR3 length: 14 amino acids. The CDR3 reads CASSNIGDSYEQYF. In nucleotides, the CDR3 is TGTGCCAGCAGTAATATCGGGGACTCCTACGAGCAGTACTTC.

This chain links TRBV19 with TRBJ2-3; D gene unclear. The length of the CDR3 is 14 residues. V lost 3 bases to trimming and J lost 5 bases, with 12 bases between them. The germline gives CDR1 LNHDA, CDR2 SQIVND (reference sequence). CDR3 coding DNA: TGTGCCAGTAGTATCGTCCTGGGGTTAGATACGCAGTATTTT. Amino acids: CASSIVLGLDTQYF.

This clonotype was detected once. V is TRBV29-1 and J is TRBJ1-1; D unresolved. Germline V gene lookup returns CDR1 SQVTM and CDR2 ANQGSEA. This CDR3 spans 9 amino acids. V was cut by 7 bases and J by 3 bases, with 3 bases left in between. Here the CDR3 DNA reads TGCAGCGGGGACACTGAAGCTTTCTTT. It specifies CSGDTEAFF.

The V call is TRBV7-2, the J call TRBJ2-1, with TRBD2 identical over 7 bases. Germline V gene data show CDR1 as SGHTA and CDR2 as FQGNSA. The CDR3 has 16 residues. V was pared by 7 bases and J by 7 bases, with 16 bases of the junction left unmatched. The CDR3 DNA sequence: TGTGCCAGCAATCCCTTTGGCGGGAGTGTAAGAAATGAGCAGTTCTTC. Translation gives CASNPFGGSVRNEQFF.

This clonotype turned up a few times. The rearrangement uses TRBV7-2 and TRBJ2-5; D ambiguous. The V end was cut by 1 base, the J end by 2 bases, with 17 bases between. Germline values: CDR1 SGHTA, CDR2 FQGNSA. The CDR3 is 17 amino acids. The CDR3 is CASSLEFITPVQETQYF. DNA of the CDR3: TGTGCCAGCAGCTTAGAGTTTATAACGCCAGTGCAAGAGACCCAGTACTTC.

The chain employs TRBV6-6 and TRBJ2-7; 9 nucleotides align to TRBD1. Germline CDR1 MNHNY, CDR2 SVGAGI (reference sequence). V gave up 6 bases and J gave up 3 bases; unmatched junction bases: 3. This CDR3 has 13 residues. CDR3 protein: CASRTGGFYEQYF. DNA for the CDR3: TGTGCCAGCAGAACAGGGGGCTTCTACGAGCAGTACTTC.

The CDR3 region has the DNA TGTGCCACCAGTGACAGGGCGAATCAAGAGACCCAGTACTTC. Translation: CATSDRANQETQYF. The genes are TRBV24-1 and TRBJ2-5; a possible D gene is TRBD1 (5 bases). The V gene's germline CDR1 is KGHDR and CDR2 SFDVKD. CDR3 length: 14 amino acids. V dropped 4 bases and J dropped 2 bases, with 10 bases sitting between them.

This chain joins TRBV4-2 and TRBJ2-1; 8 nucleotides align to TRBD1. The trim removed 4 bases at V and 6 bases at J, leaving 8 bases unmatched. The CDR3 consists of 15 residues. In germline, CDR1 is LGHNA, CDR2 YNFKEQ. CDR3 coding DNA: TGTGCCAGCAGCCTTTCGGGACAGGACCCCAATGAGCAGTTCTTC. Translated: CASSLSGQDPNEQFF.

The J gene is TRBJ1-2, the V gene TRBV20-1; D gene unclear. V lost 3 bases and J lost 4, with 9 bases in between. This CDR3 contains 12 residues. From germline, CDR1 is DFQATT and CDR2 SNEGSKA (reference sequence). CDR3 loop: CSARPPPYGYTF. CDR3 nucleotide sequence: TGCAGTGCTAGGCCCCCCCCCTATGGCTACACCTTC.

The rearrangement joins TRBV10-3 to TRBJ2-7; 13 bases match TRBD2. This CDR3 contains 15 residues. Germline loops: CDR1 ENHRY, CDR2 SYGVKD. V lost 10 bases and J lost 4; bases outside the gene matches: 10. CDR3 DNA: TGTGCCACTTTACCGGGACTAGCGGGGATATACGAGCAGTACTTC. Translating gives CATLPGLAGIYEQYF.

The sample holds one count of this clonotype. The chain is built from TRBV5-5 and TRBJ1-1, with D perhaps matching TRBD1 (5 bases). Trimming pared 0 bases from V and 0 bases from J, leaving 15 bases between. Germline V gene sequence: CDR1 SGHKS, CDR2 YYEKEE (reference sequence). CDR3 length equals 17 residues. This CDR3 is CASSLALDTYLNTEAFF. CDR3 DNA: TGTGCCAGCAGCTTGGCCTTGGACACATACTTGAACACTGAAGCTTTCTTT.

The V and J genes are TRBV24-1 and TRBJ2-7; 13 bases agree with TRBD2. Trimming removed 4 bases from V and 4 bases from J; junction bases left unmatched: 6. CDR3 length: 16 amino acids. CDR1 KGHDR and CDR2 SFDVKD come from the germline V gene. This chain's CDR3 is CATSDPRTSGSYEQYF. DNA for the CDR3: TGTGCCACCAGTGACCCCCGGACTAGCGGGAGTTACGAGCAGTACTTC.

In nucleotides, the CDR3 is TGTGCCAGCAGCCTGACTGGAAGTAGCAATCAGCCCCAGCATTTT. The encoded protein is CASSLTGSSNQPQHF. This rearrangement joins TRBV7-6 to TRBJ1-5, with unresolved D. The V end lost 5 bases, the J end lost 0 bases, and 11 bases lay between the germline ends. Germline V gene sequence: CDR1 SGHVS, CDR2 FNYEAQ. CDR3 length equals 15 residues. Full variable domain (rest looked up from reference TRBV7-6 and TRBJ1-5): GAGVSQSPRYKVTKRGQDVALRCDPISGHVSLYWYRQALGQGPEFLTYFNYEAQQDKSGLPNDRFSAERPEGSISTLTIQRTEQRDSAMYRCASSLTGSSNQPQHFGDGTRLSIL.

V and J are TRBV2 and TRBJ2-7, with TRBD1 matching 7 bases. J gave up 0 bases and V 8 bases, and 13 bases lay outside the gene matches. Germline V CDR1 and CDR2: SNHLY, FYNNEI. The CDR3 has 16 amino acids. The CDR3 region is CASLPLTGLNSYEQYF. The CDR3 DNA sequence: TGTGCCAGCTTACCCTTGACAGGGTTGAACTCCTACGAGCAGTACTTC. The whole variable domain, filled in from reference TRBV2 and TRBJ2-7, reads EPEVTQTPSHQVTQMGQEVILRCVPISNHLYFYWYRQILGQKVEFLVSFYNNEISEKSEIFDDQFSVERPDGSNFTLKIRSTKLEDSAMYFCASLPLTGLNSYEQYFGPGTRLTVT.

The chain combines TRBV14 with TRBJ2-7, with D uncertain. Trimming removed 3 bases from V and 0 bases from J, with 15 bases in between. Germline CDR1 is SGHDN and CDR2 is FVKESK. This CDR3 is 16 amino acids long. The CDR3, as DNA: TGTGCCAGCAGCCAGAGACACTTAATGAGCTCCTACGAGCAGTACTTC. Amino acid sequence: CASSQRHLMSSYEQYF.

This chain connects TRBV3-1 to TRBJ1-5; unclear D gene. This CDR3 has 14 amino acids. V was trimmed by 5 bases and J by 0 bases, leaving 8 bases between them. The germline gives CDR1 LGHDT, CDR2 YNNKEL (reference sequence). CDR3 in DNA: TGTGCCAGCAGCAGAGTATATAGCAATCAGCCCCAGCATTTT. Residues: CASSRVYSNQPQHF. The full variable domain, rest sourced from reference TRBV3-1 and TRBJ1-5, is DTAVSQTPKYLVTQMGNDKSIKCEQNLGHDTMYWYKQDSKKFLKIMFSYNNKELIINETVPNRFSPKSPDKAHLNLHINSLELGDSAVYFCASSRVYSNQPQHFGDGTRLSIL.

This clonotype occurred a few times. The CDR3 region is CASSLESVLSSGNTIYF. CDR3 nucleotide sequence: TGTGCCAGCAGCTTAGAGAGTGTCCTTAGCTCTGGAAACACCATATATTTT. This sequence joins TRBV7-8 and TRBJ1-3; no clear D gene. Germline-derived CDR1 and CDR2 are SGHVS and FQNEAQ. V was cut by 1 base and J by 0 bases, with 13 bases left in between. This CDR3 spans 17 amino acids.